This TCR beta chain is from a study of T cells after yellow fever vaccination. The germline V gene encodes CDR1 SNHLY and CDR2 FYNNEI. The CDR3 loop spans 13 amino acids. V was cut by 4 bases and J by 11 bases, with 17 bases left in between. TCRdb itself ran the 5' RACE reads through MiXCR, one entry per CDR3 protein. Of 100,000 to 150,000 distinct CDR3 sequences listed, approximately 7% are singletons. The clonotype originates from a young man who received the YFV17D yellow fever vaccine. The material sequenced was CD4+ T cells sorted from PBMCs, taken 10 to 11 days after the first yellow fever vaccination. The chain has TRBV2 and TRBJ1-1; the D gene is possibly TRBD1 (6 bases). CDR3 sequence (DNA): TGTGCCAGCAGTGGAACAGGGAACTGGGCTGCTTTCTTT. The encoded protein is CASSGTGNWAAFF.